This TCR beta chain was found in a study of T-cell memory formation after mild COVID-19. Constant-segment primers served in 5'RACE that generated TCR alpha and TCR beta cDNA libraries bearing sample barcodes and UMIs. TCRdb called the 5' RACE reads again in MiXCR, with one record for every CDR3 protein. The sample carries 98,000 or so distinct CDR3 sequences, around 17% recorded once. Per germline, CDR1 DFQATT and CDR2 SNEGSKA (reference sequence). Deletions cut 6 bases from V and 1 base from J, with 7 bases between. The CDR3 is 11 amino acids. This clonotype showed up just a few times. The clonotype comes from a man between 18 and 29 years old who had mild COVID-19 (a few samples of this study predate the infection). Cell type and time point are not known. What was sequenced was PBMCs or a T cell subset sorted from them (not recorded which). This rearrangement joins TRBV20-1 to TRBJ2-7, with a possible D match to TRBD1 (5 bases). CDR3 loop: CSAYRSYEQYF. The CDR3 bases are TGCAGTGCATACAGGTCCTACGAGCAGTACTTC.